This T cell receptor (beta chain) comes out of a study of OX40 agonist ivuxolimab in advanced cancers. Turning to the study itself: The dose-escalation group included hepatocellular carcinoma, melanoma, renal cell carcinoma and head and neck cancer.

Sequenced by immunoSEQ multiplex PCR; TCRdb stores in-frame clones only, minus some. The sample records about 70,000 clones, 86% being singletons. The source was CD4+ or CD8+ T cells sorted from blood, collected in a trial of the OX40 agonist ivuxolimab. The sequence was obtained from an adult with an advanced solid tumor such as melanoma, head and neck, liver or kidney cancer.

The CDR3 region has the DNA TGTGCCAGTAGTATGAAGTGGGGGACAGGGGTCAATCAGCCCCAGCATTTT. Translated, it gives CASSMKWGTGVNQPQHF. The rearrangement links TRBV19 to TRBJ1-5; 10 bases agree with TRBD1. V was pared by 3 bases and J by 3 bases, with 8 bases of the junction left unmatched. From germline, CDR1 is LNHDA and CDR2 SQIVND (reference sequence). The CDR3 contains 17 residues.